The sequence of this T cell receptor beta chain was determined in a study of cytomegalovirus exposure and HLA in healthy donors (dated by TCRdb to the late 2010s). Regarding the research as a whole: In an earlier analysis of roughly 590 of the donors, 276 Gb of sequence data and 117 million unique TCR beta sequences from roughly 190 million T cells were reported. To predict cytomegalovirus infection status, the study brought together high-throughput TCR immunosequencing, statistical association of individual TCRs with disease status, and machine learning. Typing coverage differed by locus: A, B, C, DRB1 and DQB1 were typed in about 620-640 donors, DQA1 in approximately 520, DPA1 in some 600, and DPB1 in 400 to 490. Among some 400 genotyped donors of the cohort, an average of approximately 200,000 unique TCR beta nucleotide sequences was sequenced per donor, of which roughly 17% were non-productive. The genetic ancestry cluster associated with self-reported Caucasian donors included around 76% of the 398 genotyped donors. In addition to the first cohort of approximately 650 subjects, a separate validation cohort of under 150 different subjects was used. In a later genetic analysis, genome-wide SNP genotypes for 398 of the 666 donors were used, and that subset was treated as a discovery cohort. Donor age, sex, ethnicity and CMV serostatus were compiled together with the repertoire data. A later analysis re-analyzed previously published TCR beta repertoires from about 600 donors and added high-resolution HLA genotyping to study TCR occurrence patterns. Roughly 5 DR-DQ haplotypes were handled as single units for association and clustering, since linkage in the cohort was strong. In an earlier analysis of roughly 540 of the donors, high-throughput TCR beta sequencing was used to judge whether each TCR beta V gene segment behaved as functional or pseudogenic. Class I and class II HLA loci were covered by the typing at four-digit resolution. The study was designed to test whether signatures of past pathogen exposure could be identified by cataloging public T cell receptors. Rather than using new phenotypic data, the later analysis identified candidate immune exposures from TCR beta sequences and from how often those sequences occurred across donors. All discovery cohort repertoires had been generated using a single sequencing platform. An early release that covered 640 HLA-typed donors contained approximately 320 gigabases of sequencing data and some 87 million unique TCR sequences. The study used immunosequencing to profile the T cell repertoires of more than 650 subjects and linked those repertoires to cytomegalovirus serostatus. The study at large found these results: The classifier was reported to diagnose cytomegalovirus status with high specificity and sensitivity in both the original cohort and the validation cohort. According to a later analysis, most CMV-associated TCR beta chains appeared to be HLA-restricted, and the HLA associations seemed to be driven largely by CMV exposure. This cohort had only TCR beta chains sequenced, and the lack of alpha or paired-chain data limited which features could be detected. In a later analysis, over 15,000 TCR beta sequences were associated with specific HLA alleles at a false discovery rate of 0.05. Immune exposure information for the cohort was limited to CMV serostatus. According to a later analysis, TCR association rates differed among HLA loci, with DRB1 alleles showing the most associated TCRs and HLA-C alleles showing the fewest. While some public TCRs were present in many individuals, most TCR sequences turned up only very rarely across donors. In an earlier analysis of under 600 of the donors, most TCR beta V segments were observed in productive rearrangements about 87% or about 30% of the time, broadly matching IMGT annotations. According to a later genetic analysis, donors in an Asian-associated ancestry cluster had fewer N-insertions in productive TCRs than the approximately 690-donor mean. Presence/absence analyses assumed roughly uniform sequencing depth across donors, an assumption that may not hold. Linkage disequilibrium might explain the correlated functional status among segregating V segments, but an unknown experimental factor could not be ruled out. A later analysis found that HLA-associated TCR beta chains were more clonally expanded and had lower generation probabilities than equally common non-associated chains. A later genetic analysis associated a missense DCLRE1C variant with V-gene and J-gene trimming of TCR beta chains, and an independent cohort replicated the association. Because some donors lacked HLA typing at each locus, the association tests relied only on the typed subset. The study listed approximately 160 TCR beta chains as associated with cytomegalovirus. A cluster of highly shared sequence variants was judged likely to represent a technical artifact of the sequencing pipeline. A further reported finding was that TCR beta sequences accurately predicted the HLA-A and HLA-B alleles for most subjects in the first cohort. The earlier analysis of fewer than 750 of the donors excluded over 15 rarely observed V segments, including chromosome 9 orphons, because counts were too low. According to the authors, the approach could potentially be generalized to other disease states and immunological phenotypes. When HLA alleles, especially DR and DQ, strongly co-occurred, TCR associations were difficult to assign to individual alleles. A few of the identified cytomegalovirus-associated TCR beta chains were confirmed in vitro to be specific for cytomegalovirus antigens. According to a later analysis, parvovirus B19, influenza, CMV and Epstein-Barr virus appeared linked to several top co-occurrence clusters.

Turning to this clone: What this receptor recognizes is not known. No base quality values were provided; no much bigger clone lies one nucleotide off.

The library was made by the immunoSEQ multiplex PCR assay. The multiplex PCR relied on a mix of 60 forward primers for TCR Vbeta segments and 13 reverse primers for TCR Jbeta segments. The CDR3 region of rearranged TCR beta genes was amplified from genomic DNA with a multiplex PCR assay. On the Illumina HiSeq System, the amplified TCR beta libraries were sequenced as 87-base-pair reads. Per the original workflow: In a later analysis, roughly 80 million unique TCR beta chains were counted across the roughly 670 repertoires, and about 10 million of these chains were shared by at least two donors. A nearest-neighbor algorithm error-corrected the raw reads and collapsed the reads into unique sequences, merging closely related sequences to remove PCR and sequencing errors. To assign V, D and J gene segments, CDR3 sequences were aligned to IMGT reference sequences. For a sequence to be retained, at least a six-nucleotide match to both a V gene segment and a J gene segment was required. Rearrangements were classified as productive when the CDR3 lacked stop codons and remained in frame with V and J, and all other rearrangements were classified as non-productive. Following IMGT convention, CDR3 was defined as the stretch from the second conserved V-encoded cysteine to the conserved J-encoded phenylalanine. Sequences without an unambiguous match to a single V gene segment were excluded from the earlier analysis of about 600 of the donors. An earlier analysis of fewer than 750 of the donors classified V segments as functional when productive rearrangements were above 56.7% and as segregating when the standard deviation between donors was above 5%. A statistical classification framework was developed to diagnose cytomegalovirus status using the catalog of TCR beta chain sequences. V and J gene assignment, in a later analysis, came from comparing TCR nucleotide sequences with IMGT/GENE-DB human TR gene sequences. Using the TCRdist pipeline, a later analysis assigned CDR3 sequences along with most-parsimonious VDJ recombination scenarios. A later analysis defined each TCR beta chain by its CDR3 amino acid sequence plus V-gene family, and excluded reads lacking a unique V-gene family. A later analysis removed roughly 590 highly shared, low-generation-probability nucleotide sequences to deal with suspected cross-contamination and a sequencing artifact. In a later analysis, a clonal expansion index for each public chain was calculated from normalized within-repertoire ranks of inferred template counts. A later analysis computed generation probabilities with a VDJ recombination model fitted to out-of-frame rearrangements, and checked the results against IGoR. A later analysis scored TCR-TCR, TCR-HLA and TCR-CMV co-occurrence with hypergeometric tests, applying a repertoire-size bias correction to TCR pairs. To estimate false discovery rates, a later analysis permuted the HLA or CMV assignments 20 times. A later analysis grouped co-occurring TCRs with DBSCAN, adding TCRdist sequence similarity when clustering within HLA-allele-positive subsets. Repertoires with fewer than 30,000 or more than 120,000 public chains were left out of co-occurrence clustering, as were about five repertoires with anomalous nucleotide sharing. Sourced from immuneACCESS, this table was stored by TCRdb with only in-frame sequences that have V and J called. A share of the clones is absent; for the studies checked, an unresolved V gene accounts for under half, and the remainder has no known explanation. V and J calls and clone size are as listed in that table; D and trimming were resolved from the DNA. The sample table shows 100,000 to 150,000 clones, and about four fifths are seen once. The ten largest clones represent approximately 3.5% of the sample.

The cohort consisted of some 670 healthy bone marrow donors. At the time of sampling, every cohort member was nominally healthy, though immune exposures that went unrecorded were likely present. The donor tested CMV seropositive and was one of the 289 seropositive cohort members. Every donor gave a peripheral blood sample, and the peripheral blood mononuclear cells from that sample were used for TCR beta sequencing. Genomic DNA was extracted from the blood cell samples with the Qiagen DNeasy Blood Extraction Kit. The receptor comes from a woman in her 40s in good health and CMV-seropositive. Sequencing used PBMCs.

The nucleotide sequence is TGTGCCAGCAGACTAGCGGGAGTGGATGAGCAGTTCTTC. This yields the protein CASRLAGVDEQFF. The rearranged segments are TRBV5-5 and TRBJ2-1, with 11 bases matching TRBD2. Reading the germline V gene (reference sequence) gives CDR1 SGHKS and CDR2 YYEKEE. The V end gives up 5 bases and the J end 8 bases, leaving 3 bases in the junction not matched to a gene. CDR3 length: 13 amino acids, cysteine to phenylalanine. The entry retains the CDR3 DNA only, 39 bases that are in frame from base 1.